The rows below give T cell receptor beta chains drawn from one sample of a study of vaccination and CD4 T cells after COVID-19. Their target antigens are unknown. TCRdb independently ran MiXCR on the PCR reads; one entry per CDR3 protein. The table records about 24,000 distinct CDR3 sequences, approximately 49% of them present only once. Sequences were obtained from CD4+ T cells from blood, cultured in vitro. These receptors all stem from a human donor who had recovered from COVID-19. Each CDR3 is given with its conserved first and last residue. A D gene is named only where the DNA matches it firmly. For some rows the clone size is stated as once, few or many, or as a class when expanded; others skip it.

>TRBJ2-1|few|TRBV27|TRBD2|18
CASRRLAGASGVGNEQFF
TGTGCCAGCAGACGACTAGCGGGAGCCTCCGGGGTGGGGAATGAGCAGTTCTTC
>TRBJ1-5|.|TRBV6-5|.|15
CASSYSAATNQPQHF
TGTGCCAGCAGTTACTCGGCGGCAACGAATCAGCCCCAGCATTTT
>TRBJ2-7|few|TRBV20-1|TRBD2|14
CSARPAGGPYEQYF
TGCAGTGCTAGACCAGCGGGAGGGCCGTACGAGCAGTACTTC
>TRBJ2-7|.|TRBV5-1|TRBD1|16
CASSPAPTGQGQEQYF
TGCGCCAGCAGCCCCGCCCCAACGGGACAGGGACAAGAGCAGTACTTC
>TRBJ1-5|.|TRBV2|.|15
CASSGGQVSNQPQHF
TGTGCCAGCAGCGGGGGGCAAGTTAGCAATCAGCCCCAGCATTTT
>TRBJ2-7|once|TRBV12-3/TRBV12-4|.|12
CASRQSSHEQYF
TGTGCCAGCCGCCAATCAAGCCACGAGCAGTACTTC
>TRBJ2-7|.|TRBV6-5|.|14
CASSWSSALYEQYF
TGTGCCAGCAGTTGGTCTAGCGCTCTCTACGAGCAGTACTTC
>TRBJ1-2|.|TRBV6-1|.|15
CASRARGAHSDGYTF
TGTGCCAGCAGGGCGAGGGGGGCGCATAGTGATGGCTACACCTTC
>TRBJ1-6|few|TRBV2|.|14
CASSERVTYSPLHF
TGTGCCAGCAGTGAGCGGGTCACTTATTCACCCCTCCACTTT
>TRBJ2-2|.|TRBV7-3|TRBD2|15
CASSLSSGGTGELFF
TGTGCCAGCAGCTTGTCTAGCGGGGGCACCGGGGAGCTGTTTTTT
>TRBJ2-4|.|TRBV7-2|TRBD2|20
CASSQTPGLAGGRSKNIQYF
TGTGCCAGCAGCCAGACCCCGGGACTAGCGGGAGGAAGGTCCAAAAACATTCAGTACTTC
>TRBJ2-7|.|TRBV5-4|.|12
CASSLVGYEQYF
TGTGCCAGCAGCTTGGTAGGCTACGAGCAGTACTTC
>TRBJ2-2|.|TRBV6-1|.|14
CASSEVWIIGELFF
TGTGCCAGCAGTGAAGTATGGATTATCGGGGAGCTGTTTTTT
>TRBJ2-1|.|TRBV5-1|TRBD2|15
CASSSGSGGNNEQFF
TGCGCCAGCAGCTCGGGTAGCGGGGGGAACAATGAGCAGTTCTTC
>TRBJ2-7|.|TRBV29-1|.|13
CSVVGLVSGEQYF
TGCAGCGTTGTAGGTCTCGTTTCCGGCGAGCAGTACTTC
>TRBJ1-2|.|TRBV19|.|14
CASSPISANYGYTF
TGTGCCAGTAGTCCAATCAGTGCTAACTATGGCTACACCTTC
>TRBJ2-1|.|TRBV11-3|.|15
CASRSGRNSYNEQFF
TGTGCCAGCAGGTCAGGGAGGAACTCCTACAATGAGCAGTTCTTC
>TRBJ2-5|.|TRBV27|.|14
CASSPQGLEETQYF
TGTGCCAGCAGTCCACAGGGCTTGGAAGAGACCCAGTACTTC
>TRBJ2-5|.|TRBV2|.|14
CASSRDTVGETQYF
TGTGCCAGCAGCCGCGACACGGTTGGGGAGACCCAGTACTTC
>TRBJ2-1|.|TRBV6-1|TRBD2|18
CASSLGPGTSGHYNEQFF
TGTGCCAGCAGTCTAGGGCCAGGGACTAGCGGGCACTACAATGAGCAGTTCTTC
>TRBJ2-2|few|TRBV7-9|.|14
CASSLEGRTGELFF
TGTGCCAGCAGCTTAGAGGGGCGAACCGGGGAGCTGTTTTTT
>TRBJ2-7|.|TRBV15|.|15
CATSRDFRVAYEQYF
TGTGCCACCAGCAGAGATTTCAGGGTTGCGTACGAGCAGTACTTC
>TRBJ2-3|.|TRBV20-1|TRBD2|17
CSARDWTSGSRTDTQYF
TGCAGTGCTAGAGATTGGACTAGCGGTAGCCGCACAGATACGCAGTATTTT
>TRBJ1-5|few|TRBV12-3/TRBV12-4|.|14
CASTENGSNQPQHF
TGTGCCAGTACCGAGAACGGGAGCAATCAGCCCCAGCATTTT
>TRBJ1-6|few|TRBV6-1|.|13
CASSENGVSPLHF
TGTGCCAGCAGTGAGAATGGCGTTTCACCCCTCCACTTT
>TRBJ2-2|few|TRBV25-1|TRBD2|15
CASKSGNANTGELFF
TGTGCCAGCAAGAGCGGGAACGCGAACACCGGGGAGCTGTTTTTT
>TRBJ2-5|.|TRBV7-3|TRBD2|16
CASSLMGLAGGETQYF
TGTGCCAGCAGCCTCATGGGACTAGCGGGGGGGGAGACCCAGTACTTC
>TRBJ1-6|few|TRBV7-2|TRBD1|15
CASSLDQGANSPLHF
TGTGCCAGCAGCTTAGATCAGGGGGCGAATTCACCCCTCCACTTT
>TRBJ2-7|few|TRBV20-1|TRBD2|14
CSASPGGSSYEQYF
TGCAGTGCTAGTCCGGGCGGGAGCTCCTACGAGCAGTACTTC
>TRBJ2-1|.|TRBV11-2|TRBD2|19
CASSLVGAGGPSSYNEQFF
TGTGCCAGCAGCTTAGTCGGGGCGGGGGGGCCGAGCTCCTACAATGAGCAGTTCTTC
>TRBJ2-2|few|TRBV20-1|TRBD2|16
CSAPPHGTSRTGELFF
TGCAGTGCTCCCCCCCACGGGACTAGTAGGACCGGGGAGCTGTTTTTT
>TRBJ1-3|once|TRBV11-2|.|15
CASRQGLNSGNTIYF
TGTGCCAGCAGACAGGGACTGAACTCTGGAAACACCATATATTTT
>TRBJ1-5|.|TRBV28|TRBD1|16
CASSRAGTGVHQPQHF
TGTGCCAGCAGTAGAGCCGGGACAGGGGTCCATCAGCCCCAGCATTTT
>TRBJ2-7|.|TRBV11-2|.|14
CASSPIAGSPEQYF
TGTGCCAGCAGCCCCATCGCCGGGAGCCCCGAGCAGTACTTC
>TRBJ1-5|.|TRBV6-1|TRBD1|15
CASILTGPDRQPQHF
TGTGCCAGCATTTTGACAGGGCCAGACCGTCAGCCCCAGCATTTT
>TRBJ2-6|.|TRBV20-1|.|17
CSARDGRTISGANVLTF
TGCAGTGCTAGAGATGGACGGACGATATCTGGGGCCAACGTCCTGACTTTC
>TRBJ2-7|.|TRBV28|.|14
CASRPQPGAGEQYF
TGTGCCAGCCGTCCACAACCGGGGGCTGGCGAGCAGTACTTC
>TRBJ2-1|.|TRBV7-2|TRBD2|15
CASSLVSGVRNEQFF
TGTGCCAGCAGCTTAGTTAGCGGGGTAAGGAATGAGCAGTTCTTC
>TRBJ2-2|.|TRBV20-1|.|15
CSASRQETNTGELFF
TGCAGTGCTAGTCGACAGGAGACTAACACCGGGGAGCTGTTTTTT
>TRBJ2-3|.|TRBV20-1|.|14
CSASRSGGTDTQYF
TGCAGTGCTAGTAGGTCAGGGGGCACAGATACGCAGTATTTT
>TRBJ2-7|.|TRBV24-1|TRBD1|16
CATSDHGTGETDKQYF
TGTGCCACCAGTGATCATGGGACAGGCGAAACCGACAAGCAGTACTTC
>TRBJ1-1|.|TRBV10-2|.|17
CASSLSLALGESSEAFF
TGCGCCAGCAGTCTCAGTCTTGCTTTGGGGGAGTCGAGTGAAGCTTTCTTT
>TRBJ2-2|.|TRBV4-3|.|17
CASSQEPGRGATGELFF
TGCGCCAGCAGCCAAGAACCTGGGAGGGGGGCTACCGGGGAGCTGTTTTTT
>TRBJ1-6|few|TRBV7-9|.|15
CASSRDGTHNSPLHF
TGTGCCAGCAGCCGGGACGGAACGCATAATTCACCCCTCCACTTT
>TRBJ1-5|few|TRBV11-2|.|14
CASSPVGFDQPQHF
TGTGCCAGCAGCCCGGTCGGGTTCGATCAGCCCCAGCATTTT
>TRBJ1-1|few|TRBV4-3|TRBD1|13
CASSQDGGTGGFF
TGCGCCAGCAGCCAAGATGGGGGGACAGGGGGGTTCTTT
>TRBJ2-3|few|TRBV20-1|TRBD2|15
CSARDTSGGRDTQYF
TGCAGTGCTAGAGACACCAGCGGGGGCCGGGATACGCAGTATTTT
>TRBJ1-2|.|TRBV2|TRBD1|15
CASSLKTGGSSGYTF
TGTGCCAGCAGCTTAAAAACAGGGGGAAGCAGTGGCTACACCTTC
>TRBJ2-3|.|TRBV20-1|TRBD2|15
CSATLGGSSTDTQYF
TGCAGTGCCACCCTCGGCGGGAGCAGCACAGATACGCAGTATTTT
>TRBJ2-5|.|TRBV11-2|.|15
CASSLGRQYQETQYF
TGTGCCAGCAGCTTAGGAAGGCAGTACCAAGAGACCCAGTACTTC
>TRBJ1-6|.|TRBV6-2/TRBV6-3|TRBD1|16
CASRGSTGTGNSPLHF
TGTGCCAGCAGGGGATCAACCGGGACAGGGAATTCACCCCTCCACTTT
>TRBJ1-5|few|TRBV28|.|15
CASTTRGASNQPQHF
TGTGCCAGCACCACCCGGGGGGCTAGCAATCAGCCCCAGCATTTT
>TRBJ1-5|.|TRBV10-2|.|22
CASSEYAWGNSRYDYSNQPQHF
TGCGCCAGCAGTGAGTACGCCTGGGGAAACTCCCGATACGATTATAGCAATCAGCCCCAGCATTTT
>TRBJ2-3|.|TRBV2|.|12
CASRRGTDTQYF
TGTGCCAGCAGACGGGGCACAGATACGCAGTATTTT
>TRBJ2-7|few|TRBV15|TRBD1|16
CATSRDQTGSGGEQYF
TGTGCCACCAGCAGAGACCAGACAGGGAGTGGCGGCGAGCAGTACTTC
>TRBJ2-3|.|TRBV5-1|TRBD2|18
CASSSEGRAGLGTDTQYF
TGCGCCAGCAGCTCGGAGGGGCGAGCGGGACTTGGAACAGATACGCAGTATTTT
>TRBJ1-1|.|TRBV7-2|.|12
CASSTRTKGAFF
TGTGCCAGCAGCACCCGGACCAAGGGAGCTTTCTTT
>TRBJ2-3|.|TRBV18|TRBD2|16
CASSPFAGGVTDTQYF
TGTGCCAGCTCACCATTTGCGGGGGGCGTCACAGATACGCAGTATTTT
>TRBJ2-5|.|TRBV29-1|.|13
CSVGAGVQETQYF
TGCAGCGTGGGAGCCGGGGTCCAAGAGACCCAGTACTTC
>TRBJ2-5|.|TRBV20-1|TRBD1|12
CSARTGGETQYF
TGCAGTGCTAGGACAGGGGGAGAGACCCAGTACTTC